The 18 T cell receptor beta chains listed next were all sequenced from one sample in a study of chemoradiotherapy in HPV16-positive cancers. The assay was immunoSEQ multiplex PCR, and TCRdb's table has in-frame clones only and misses some. The table shows 8,600 or so clones, with around 83% occurring only once. The sample was tumor tissue, taken from a patient who underwent chemoradiotherapy. These receptors all stem from a human donor with HPV-associated anogenital cancer.

V usage is TRBV14 and J usage is TRBJ2-5; 7 nucleotides align to TRBD2. V lost 2 bases, J lost 5 bases, and 8 bases stayed unmatched. The CDR3 sequence is 15 residues long. Germline loops: CDR1 SGHDN, CDR2 FVKESK. CDR3 amino acids: CASSQRSGARETQYF. CDR3 DNA sequence: TGTGCCAGCAGCCAAAGGAGCGGGGCGAGGGAGACCCAGTACTTC.

V usage is TRBV28 and J usage is TRBJ2-7; maybe TRBD1 (8 bases). The CDR3 has 18 amino acids. Germline loops: CDR1 MDHEN, CDR2 SYDVKM. Trimming removed 6 bases at V and 0 bases at J, with 24 bases between. Here the CDR3 DNA reads TGTGCCAGCAGCCCTCTAGGGGGGGACAGGTTGAGCTCCTACGAGCAGTACTTC. Protein sequence: CASSPLGGDRLSSYEQYF.

The genes are TRBV30 and TRBJ2-5; TRBD2 agrees at 9 bases. This CDR3 spans 15 amino acids. The germline CDR1 and CDR2 sequences are GTSNPN and SVGIG (reference sequence). Trimming removed 2 bases from V and 3 bases from J; junction bases left unmatched: 7. In DNA, the CDR3 is TGTGCCTGGAGTAGGCGGGGGGGCGTAAAAGAGACCCAGTACTTC. Encoded protein: CAWSRRGGVKETQYF.

The chain links TRBV2 to TRBJ2-7, with 10 nucleotides matching TRBD2. This CDR3 contains 16 residues. Losses at the gene ends were 2 bases for V and 5 bases for J; bases not matched to a gene: 9. Germline values: CDR1 SNHLY, CDR2 FYNNEI. The CDR3 region is CASSEIGSGRANEQYF. DNA of the CDR3: TGTGCCAGCAGTGAAATAGGGAGCGGGAGGGCCAACGAGCAGTACTTC.

The V and J genes are TRBV4-1 and TRBJ2-5; TRBD2 agrees at 7 bases. The J call may not be correct, given that the DNA end is closer to TRBJ2-7. CDR3 length: 14 residues. The V gene's germline CDR1 is MGHRA and CDR2 YSYEKL. The CDR3, as DNA: TGCGCCAGCAGCCAGGGGGGGACCTCCTACGAGCAGTACTTC. Its translation: CASSQGGTSYEQYF.

V and J are TRBV28 and TRBJ2-7; 7 bases map to TRBD1. This CDR3 region has 16 residues. Trimming removed 5 bases from V and 5 bases from J; junction bases left unmatched: 15. Germline CDR1 MDHEN, CDR2 SYDVKM. The CDR3 DNA is TGTGCCAGCAGTGTCCCTCCTAAGACAGGGTTTAACGAGCAGTACTTC. This translates into CASSVPPKTGFNEQYF.

This clone was seen just once. The rearrangement uses TRBV5-1 and TRBJ2-3; TRBD2 aligns across 9 bases. Trimming took 0 bases from V and 2 from J; bases not matched to a gene: 4. The CDR3 length is 16 residues. The V gene's germline CDR1 is SGHRS and CDR2 YFSETQ. CDR3: CASSLAPSGNTDTQYF. CDR3 coding DNA: TGCGCCAGCAGCTTGGCCCCTAGCGGGAACACAGATACGCAGTATTTT.

The chain employs TRBV5-1 and TRBJ1-3; 9 positions match TRBD1. V shed 0 bases and J 5 bases; nucleotides not matched to a gene: 3. Germline CDR1 reads SGHRS; CDR2 reads YFSETQ. The CDR3 runs to 15 residues. The CDR3 region is CASSLGQGERNTIYF. The CDR3 nucleotides read TGCGCCAGCAGCTTGGGACAGGGGGAAAGAAACACCATATATTTT.

This chain connects TRBV30 to TRBJ2-7, with D possibly matching TRBD1 (6 bases). V gave up 1 base and J gave up 7 bases, with 11 bases separating them. Germline V lookup: CDR1 GTSNPN, CDR2 SVGIG (reference sequence). The CDR3 consists of 12 residues. Written as DNA, the CDR3 is TGTGCCTGGAGTGATGCAGGGGAAGAGCAGTACTTC. Translation: CAWSDAGEEQYF.

The chain is built from TRBV10-3 and TRBJ1-3; D might be TRBD1 (5 bases). The CDR3 spans 16 residues. The V gene's germline CDR1 is ENHRY and CDR2 SYGVKD. Trimming took off 0 bases at V and 0 bases at J, with 9 bases between the two ends. CDR3 nucleotide sequence: TGTGCCATCAGTGAGTCGAAGGGGCTCTCTGGAAACACCATATATTTT. Translated, it gives CAISESKGLSGNTIYF.

This rearrangement joins TRBV5-1 to TRBJ2-2; D not resolved. The germline V gene has CDR1 SGHRS and CDR2 YFSETQ. This CDR3 is built from 12 residues. V was trimmed by 4 bases and J by 5 bases, leaving 6 bases between them. The CDR3 bases are TGCGCCAGCAGCCGGCGAACCGGGGAGCTGTTTTTT. Its translation is CASSRRTGELFF.

This chain connects TRBV5-1 to TRBJ2-3, with 8 bases that match TRBD2. Germline V gene lookup returns CDR1 SGHRS and CDR2 YFSETQ. V shed 4 bases, J shed 5 bases, and the junction held 12 bases outside the gene matches. The CDR3 consists of 16 residues. The CDR3 nucleotides read TGCGCCAGCAGCCAGGACGGGCGGGGGGCTATAGATACGCAGTATTTT. It is translated as CASSQDGRGAIDTQYF.

This sequence joins TRBV15 and TRBJ1-5; TRBD1 is a possible D gene (5 bases). V was pared by 1 base and J by 4 bases, with 11 bases between. CDR1 is LNHNV and CDR2 is YYDKDF in the germline V gene (reference sequence). CDR3 length equals 15 residues. The CDR3 DNA follows: TGTGCCACCAGCAGAGTAGGGGCTGTGAATCAGCCCCAGCATTTT. Translation: CATSRVGAVNQPQHF.

The rearrangement links TRBV18 to TRBJ1-4; D remains unclear. CDR3 size: 16 residues. Germline lookup yields CDR1 KGHSH and CDR2 LQKENI. Trimming took off 1 base at V and 0 bases at J, with 9 bases between the two ends. The CDR3 spells CASSPQNSATNEKLFF. CDR3 DNA sequence: TGTGCCAGCTCACCACAAAACAGTGCAACTAATGAAAAACTGTTTTTT.

The V call is TRBV5-4, the J call TRBJ2-1, with D hard to call. Germline V gene data show CDR1 as SGHNT and CDR2 as YYREEE (reference sequence). This CDR3 contains 12 residues. The V end lost 0 bases, the J end lost 9 bases, and 7 bases lay between the germline ends. The CDR3, as DNA: TGTGCCAGCAGCTTGGAAGGCCGTGAGCAGTTCTTC. This translates into CASSLEGREQFF.

The rearrangement uses TRBV2 and TRBJ2-7, with a tentative D call TRBD2 (7 bases). Deletions cut 3 bases from V and 3 bases from J, with 12 bases between. The germline gives CDR1 SNHLY, CDR2 FYNNEI. The CDR3 runs to 14 residues. CDR3 sequence: CASSEGGGFYEQYF. The CDR3 DNA reads TGTGCCAGCAGTGAGGGCGGGGGCTTCTACGAGCAGTACTTC.

This sequence joins TRBV5-5 and TRBJ2-1; 12 bases match TRBD1. Germline values: CDR1 SGHKS, CDR2 YYEKEE (reference sequence). The CDR3 covers 16 residues. With 0 bases clipped from V and 7 bases from J, the junction kept 5 bases outside the gene matches. In nucleotides, the CDR3 is TGTGCCAGCAGCTTGGCTAGGGGACAGGGGGCGAATGAGCAGTTCTTC. It translates to CASSLARGQGANEQFF.

The genes are TRBV7-2 and TRBJ2-7, with 8 bases lining up with TRBD1. CDR3 size: 15 residues. V was pared by 1 base and J by 4 bases, with 6 bases of the junction left unmatched. Germline V gene sequence: CDR1 SGHTA, CDR2 FQGNSA. The DNA for the CDR3 is TGTGCCAGCAGCTTAGGACAGGGGTGGACTTACGAGCAGTACTTC. Its translation: CASSLGQGWTYEQYF. The full variable domain, with the rest looked up from reference TRBV7-2 and TRBJ2-7, is GAGVSQSPSNKVTEKGKDVELRCDPISGHTALYWYRQSLGQGLEFLIYFQGNSAPDKSGLPSDRFSAERTGGSVSTLTIQRTQQEDSAVYLCASSLGQGWTYEQYFGPGTRLTVT.